A single sample is the source of the 22 T cell receptor beta chains below, sequenced in a study of blood T cell repertoires in COVID-19 (dated by TCRdb to 2020 to 2022). The library was obtained by the immunoSEQ multiplex PCR assay. What TCRdb holds here is the immuneACCESS table cut down to in-frame rearrangements. Part of the clones is not present; checked against another copy, under half of the missing clones reflect an unresolved V gene, and the others are unexplained. The sample contains about 150,000 clones, over 60% of them found a single time. Around 1.7% of the sample is taken by the ten largest. The sequencing input was peripheral blood. These receptors originate from a man older than 75 with acute or convalescent COVID-19.

V and J are TRBV7-2 and TRBJ1-1, with TRBD1 as a possible D gene (6 bases). The V end was cut by 3 bases, the J end by 2 bases, with 16 bases between. The germline CDR1 and CDR2 sequences are SGHTA and FQGNSA. The CDR3 has 16 amino acids. CDR3 loop: CASSFTTGSRNTEAFF. The CDR3 DNA reads as TGTGCCAGCAGCTTTACGACAGGATCTAGAAACACTGAAGCTTTCTTT.

The rearrangement joins TRBV5-1 to TRBJ2-3; 7 positions match TRBD2. This CDR3 comprises 15 residues. The V gene end was trimmed by 4 bases and the J gene end by 1 base; junction bases not matched to a gene: 6. The germline V gene has CDR1 SGHRS and CDR2 YFSETQ. The CDR3 bases are TGCGCCAGCAGCGGCGGCGCGGGGGGCACAGATACGCAGTATTTT. Protein sequence: CASSGGAGGTDTQYF.

V is TRBV5-1 and J is TRBJ2-1; D is perhaps TRBD2 (6 bases). V lost 4 bases and J 6 bases, leaving 14 bases between the germline ends. CDR1 and CDR2 (germline): SGHRS, YFSETQ. The length of the CDR3 is 14 residues. The CDR3, as DNA: TGCGCCAGCAGCCTCGGATACGGGGGCAATGAGCAGTTCTTC. This gives the protein CASSLGYGGNEQFF.

The chain uses TRBV19 and TRBJ2-1; D call uncertain. Germline loops: CDR1 LNHDA, CDR2 SQIVND (reference sequence). V shed 5 bases and J shed 9 bases, with 8 bases lying between them. This CDR3 region has 11 residues. The CDR3 here is CASSDSSEQFF. CDR3 nucleotides: TGTGCCAGTAGTGATAGCAGTGAGCAGTTCTTC.

The J gene is TRBJ1-5, the V gene TRBV6-5; no firm D call. Trimming pared 4 bases from V and 1 base from J, leaving 5 bases between. Germline V gene sequence: CDR1 MNHEY, CDR2 SVGAGI. This CDR3 has 13 residues. The CDR3 bases are TGTGCCAGCAGTTTCGAGAGCAATCAGCCCCAGCATTTT. Protein: CASSFESNQPQHF.

The sample holds many counts of this clone. The rearrangement uses TRBV30 and TRBJ1-2; tentatively, D is TRBD1 (5 bases). Trimming took 0 bases from V and 5 from J, leaving 7 bases between them. Per the germline V gene, CDR1 is GTSNPN and CDR2 is SVGIG (reference sequence). CDR3 length: 12 amino acids. The CDR3 sequence: CAWSVRTYGYTF. DNA for the CDR3: TGTGCCTGGAGTGTCCGGACATATGGCTACACCTTC.

The chain employs TRBV19 and TRBJ2-1; 11 nucleotides match TRBD2. Germline V gene lookup returns CDR1 LNHDA and CDR2 SQIVND (reference sequence). Trimming took 3 bases from V and 4 from J; bases not matched to a gene: 5. The CDR3 sequence is 16 residues long. CDR3 nucleotide sequence: TGTGCCAGTAGTATCGTCCCTAGCGGGGGGTACAATGAGCAGTTCTTC. It encodes CASSIVPSGGYNEQFF.

The rearrangement joins TRBV6-5 to TRBJ2-5, with 10 bases lining up with TRBD2. This CDR3 is built from 13 residues. CDR1 and CDR2 from the germline V gene are MNHEY and SVGAGI. The V and J ends lost 6 bases and 7 bases, in that order; junction bases with no gene match: 5. The CDR3 loop is CASSPAGGRTQYF. In nucleotides, the CDR3 is TGTGCCAGCAGCCCAGCGGGGGGGCGGACCCAGTACTTC.

This clone occurred a few times. This chain connects TRBV7-9 to TRBJ2-7; 9 nucleotides align to TRBD2. CDR1 and CDR2 from the germline V gene are SEHNR and FQNEAQ (reference sequence). The CDR3 is 15 amino acids. With V trimmed by 1 base and J by 3 bases, 4 bases remained unmatched. CDR3 nucleotides: TGTGCCAGCAGCTTAGTTAGCGGGGGCCACTACGAGCAGTACTTC. It codes for CASSLVSGGHYEQYF. The full variable domain, completed using reference TRBV7-9 and TRBJ2-7, is DTGVSQNPRHKITKRGQNVTFRCDPISEHNRLYWYRQTLGQGPEFLTYFQNEAQLEKSRLLSDRFSAERPKGSFSTLEIQRTEQGDSAMYLCASSLVSGGHYEQYFGPGTRLTVT.

The V and J genes are TRBV18 and TRBJ2-1; TRBD1 aligns across 7 bases. CDR1 and CDR2 from the germline V gene are KGHSH and LQKENI. The length of the CDR3 is 11 residues. The V gene end was trimmed by 3 bases and the J gene end by 15 bases; junction bases not matched to a gene: 5. The CDR3 sequence is CASSPTGSLFF. CDR3 DNA: TGTGCCAGCTCACCGACAGGGTCCTTGTTCTTC.

This clone has a handful of counts. The chain is built from TRBV30 and TRBJ1-4; the D is unclear. Between the trimmed V and J ends, which lost 0 bases and 5 bases, there was a span of 10 bases. In germline, CDR1 is GTSNPN, CDR2 SVGIG (reference sequence). The CDR3 length is 14 residues. DNA of the CDR3: TGTGCCTGGAGTGTAATGGGCCAGAATGAAAAACTGTTTTTT. Translation: CAWSVMGQNEKLFF.

The chain is built from TRBV5-1 and TRBJ1-3; 9 nucleotides match TRBD1. The germline CDR1 and CDR2 sequences are SGHRS and YFSETQ. CDR3 length: 15 amino acids. Losses at the gene ends were 3 bases for V and 0 bases for J; bases not matched to a gene: 1. As DNA, the CDR3 is TGCGCCAGCAGCTCACAGGGGGCCTCTGGAAACACCATATATTTT. It encodes CASSSQGASGNTIYF.

The chain has TRBV7-2 and TRBJ1-5; no firm D call. Germline V gives CDR1 SGHTA, CDR2 FQGNSA. The length of the CDR3 is 13 residues. V was cut by 2 bases and J by 7 bases, with 9 bases left in between. The CDR3: CASSLNSNQPQHF. CDR3 DNA sequence: TGTGCCAGCAGCTTAAACAGTAACCAGCCCCAGCATTTT.

The gene calls are TRBV7-3 and TRBJ2-7, with D maybe TRBD1 (5 bases). The length of the CDR3 is 15 residues. With 2 bases removed from V and 4 bases from J, the gap between germline ends came to 15 bases. CDR1 is SGHTA, CDR2 FQGTGA, per germline. CDR3 in amino acids: CASSLGSGFPYEQYF. CDR3 nucleotides: TGTGCCAGCAGCTTAGGGTCAGGGTTCCCATACGAGCAGTACTTC.

The rearrangement uses TRBV5-1 and TRBJ2-2, with D perhaps matching TRBD1 (5 bases). The CDR3 spans 19 residues. V lost 4 bases and J lost 3, with 25 bases in between. CDR1 and CDR2 (germline): SGHRS, YFSETQ. This CDR3 reads CASSRPTSRRVEDTGELFF. DNA of the CDR3: TGCGCCAGCAGCCGACCCACTTCTCGCAGGGTAGAGGACACCGGGGAGCTGTTTTTT.

The chain has TRBV28 and TRBJ2-7; tentatively, D is TRBD2 (5 bases). V was trimmed by 5 bases and J by 3 bases, leaving 11 bases between them. This CDR3 has 13 amino acids. Germline V gene lookup returns CDR1 MDHEN and CDR2 SYDVKM. CDR3 in DNA: TGTGCCAGCAGTCCGGGAAAGGGCTACGAGCAGTACGTC. This codes for CASSPGKGYEQYV.

V usage is TRBV9 and J usage is TRBJ2-2; 8 bases line up with TRBD1. The CDR3 consists of 16 residues. Germline V gene sequence: CDR1 SGDLS, CDR2 YYNGEE. V lost 1 base and J lost 4; bases outside the gene matches: 6. The CDR3 region is CASSVNRGVSTGELFF. CDR3 nucleotides: TGTGCCAGCAGCGTAAACAGGGGGGTCTCCACCGGGGAGCTGTTTTTT.

The rearrangement uses TRBV24-1 and TRBJ2-1, with 7 positions matching TRBD1. The ends lost 3 bases at V and 3 bases at J; junction bases unmatched: 7. This CDR3 has 16 residues. Germline-derived CDR1 and CDR2 are KGHDR and SFDVKD. The CDR3, as DNA: TGTGCCACCAGTGATCCGACAGGGATCTTCTACAATGAGCAGTTCTTC. Translating gives CATSDPTGIFYNEQFF.

The chain has TRBV3-1 (or the pseudogene TRBV3-2) and TRBJ1-1, with D possibly TRBD1 on 5 matching bases. V lost 1 base and J lost 1, with 7 bases in between. Germline lookup yields CDR1 LGHDT and CDR2 YNNKEL (reference sequence). The CDR3 is 14 amino acids. DNA for the CDR3: TGTGCCAGCAGCCAAGTAGACAGGAACACTGAAGCTTTCTTT. Residues: CASSQVDRNTEAFF.

The CDR3 coding sequence is TGTGCCAGCATTCTCGGGGGAGGCACTGAAGCTTTCTTT. Amino acids: CASILGGGTEAFF. The V and J genes are TRBV6-5 and TRBJ1-1; TRBD1 might be the D (5 bases). The ends were cut back, 7 bases at V and 4 bases at J, with 13 bases in the middle. This CDR3 region has 13 residues. Per germline, CDR1 MNHEY and CDR2 SVGAGI.

This chain links TRBV3-1 (or the pseudogene TRBV3-2) with TRBJ2-5, with TRBD2 as a possible D gene (6 bases). CDR3 length: 14 amino acids. In germline, CDR1 is LGHDT, CDR2 YNNKEL (reference sequence). V was pared by 5 bases and J by 1 base, with 11 bases between. Here the CDR3 reads CASSYGTSQETQYF. The DNA for the CDR3 is TGTGCCAGCAGCTATGGGACTTCCCAAGAGACCCAGTACTTC.

The table lists this clone with many counts. CDR3 protein: CATSKGLSNQPQHF. The CDR3 DNA reads as TGTGCCACCAGCAAGGGACTAAGCAATCAGCCCCAGCATTTT. This chain connects TRBV15 to TRBJ1-5; D is perhaps TRBD1 (5 bases). V was shortened by 4 bases and J by 1 base, with 8 bases between the two germline ends. Germline V gives CDR1 LNHNV, CDR2 YYDKDF (reference sequence). The CDR3 covers 14 residues.